This T cell receptor (beta chain) stems from a study of blood T cell repertoires in COVID-19. Study-level information: From the United States, Italy and Spain came samples of acute and convalescent COVID-19. Nucleic acid was either cDNA or gDNA, and it came from T cells, B-cell-depleted T cells, or PBMCs.

J gave up 9 bases and V 3 bases, and 4 bases lay outside the gene matches. The CDR3 runs 12 residues. As originally analysed: The assay estimated nucleated cells by amplifying reference gene primers. TCRdb's table, derived via immunoSEQ multiplex PCR, lists solely in-frame clones and lacks some. That table furnishes V, J and clone size, whereas the DNA furnished D and trimming. Here the sample spans approximately 390,000 clones, 90% being singletons. The specimen sequenced was peripheral blood. The clonotype originates from a man between 18 and 29 years old with active or convalescent COVID-19. The rearrangement joins TRBV12-3 or TRBV12-4 to TRBJ1-2; 7 nucleotides agree with TRBD1. The CDR3 nucleotides read TGTGCCAGCAGTTTTCAGGGGGGAAGCTACACCTTC. This sequence encodes CASSFQGGSYTF.